This T cell receptor (beta chain) was identified during a study of PD-1 blockade in classical Hodgkin lymphoma. Using immunoSEQ multiplex PCR, the repertoire was profiled, and TCRdb retains in-frame clones only, with some absent. The top ten clones hold about 2.5% of a sample with some 70,000 clones, roughly 92% of them seen once. Germline loops: CDR1 LNHDA, CDR2 SQIVND (reference sequence). V dropped 4 bases and J dropped 3 bases, with 12 bases sitting between them. CDR3 size: 15 residues. Notes on the study in general: Causes of the repertoire differences remain undefined, possibly disease activity or prior therapy. A reduction in baseline TCR diversity was reportedly seen in newly diagnosed patients relative to healthy donors.

On this clone itself: The antigen remains unidentified.

The time point was: newly diagnosed, previously untreated cHL patient sample. Newly diagnosed classical Hodgkin lymphoma PBMCs, still untreated, provided the comparison samples. V usage is TRBV19 and J usage is TRBJ2-2; no firm D call. This TCR was sampled from a human donor with classical Hodgkin lymphoma. The sequencing sample was made of peripheral blood mononuclear cells (PBMCs). Here the CDR3 reads CASSRSEPHTGELFF. The DNA for the CDR3 is TGTGCCAGTAGTAGGTCGGAGCCCCACACCGGGGAGCTGTTTTTT. Looking up the rest from reference TRBV19 and TRBJ2-2 gives the full variable domain: DGGITQSPKYLFRKEGQNVTLSCEQNLNHDAMYWYRQDPGQGLRLIYYSQIVNDFQKGDIAEGYSVSREKKESFPLTVTSAQKNPTAFYLCASSRSEPHTGELFFGEGSRLTVL.